This record looks at one TCR beta chain sequence and its context. The record originates from a study of blood T cell repertoires in COVID-19. About the study: Both acute and convalescent COVID-19 samples were obtained from the United States, Italy and Spain.

Assay: immunoSEQ multiplex PCR; the TCRdb copy retains only in-frame clones and omits some. The table has roughly 200,000 clones, around 85% seen once. The sequencing input was peripheral blood. The TCR comes from a man in his forties or fifties who had recovered from COVID-19.

The CDR3 loop reads CASGGRDRATGELFF. CDR3 bases: TGTGCTAGTGGCGGCCGGGACAGGGCAACCGGGGAGCTGTTTTTT. The genes are TRBV12-5 and TRBJ2-2, with 9 bases aligning to TRBD1. This CDR3 has 15 residues. The germline V gene has CDR1 LGHNT and CDR2 FRNRAP. The trim removed 6 bases at V and 5 bases at J, leaving 7 bases unmatched.